The clone carrying this TCR beta chain was seen a handful of times. Its antigen is not identified. The V gene's germline CDR1 is MNHNS and CDR2 SASEGT. V was shortened by 8 bases and J by 4 bases, with 11 bases between the two germline ends. The CDR3 covers 13 residues. Amplification targeted TCR beta CDR3 regions from RNA transcripts. Using the HTBI primer set, a first-round RT-PCR was run on the TCR CDR3. A single record per CDR3 protein comes from TCRdb applying MiXCR to the multiplex PCR reads. This sample has 450,000 to 550,000 distinct CDR3 sequences, with roughly a quarter found just once. In making diagnoses, clinical symptoms, serum thyroxine and TRAb, thyroid ultrasound and orbital computed tomography were all used. The data are from a study of T cells in Graves' hyperthyroidism and ophthalmopathy. Study as a whole: Prior to any treatment, at the point of initial diagnosis, peripheral blood was collected.

Whole-study findings and limits: Most clonotypes expanded in the thyroid (above 0.001) were also present in blood.

This clonotype originated in a woman aged 25 to 39 with Graves' ophthalmopathy. The specimen was blood. J is TRBJ1-4 and V is TRBV6-1; D is uncertain. The CDR3 here is CASLDVGNEKLFF. CDR3 bases: TGTGCCAGCCTGGACGTTGGTAATGAAAAACTGTTTTTT.